The entry that follows covers one TCR beta chain sequence. This sample was included in a study of blood T cell repertoires in COVID-19. Either two negative PCRs, clearance, or symptom resolution qualified Cohort 3 donors as recovered. TCRdb's table, derived via immunoSEQ multiplex PCR, lists solely in-frame clones and lacks some. The sample gives 280,000 or so clones, 80% to 90% of which show up once; over 2% is in the top ten. V was clipped by 5 bases and J by 4 bases, with 21 bases between them. The CDR3 is 17 residues long. CDR1 SGHAT and CDR2 FQNNGV come from the germline V gene. The source of this sequence is a man aged 30 to 45 who had recovered from COVID-19. The chain employs TRBV11-2 and TRBJ2-1; possible D gene TRBD2, 5 bases. Input material: PBMCs or T cells enriched from blood (not recorded which). CDR3 loop: CASSRMRAGFQYNEQFF. The CDR3 region has the DNA TGTGCCAGCAGCCGAATGAGGGCGGGCTTTCAGTACAATGAGCAGTTCTTC.